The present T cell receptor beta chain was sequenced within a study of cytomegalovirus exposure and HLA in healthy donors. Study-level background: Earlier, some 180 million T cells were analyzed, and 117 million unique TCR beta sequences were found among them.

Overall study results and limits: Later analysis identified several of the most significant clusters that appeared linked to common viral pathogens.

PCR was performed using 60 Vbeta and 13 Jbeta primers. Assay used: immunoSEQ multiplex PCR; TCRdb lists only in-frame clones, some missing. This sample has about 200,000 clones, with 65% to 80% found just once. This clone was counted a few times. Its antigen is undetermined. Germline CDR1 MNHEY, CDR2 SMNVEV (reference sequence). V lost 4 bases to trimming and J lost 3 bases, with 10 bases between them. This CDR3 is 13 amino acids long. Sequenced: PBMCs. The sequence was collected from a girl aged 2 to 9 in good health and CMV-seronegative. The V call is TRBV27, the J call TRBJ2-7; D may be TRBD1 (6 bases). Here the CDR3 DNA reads TGTGCCAGCAGTTCCCAGGGGCTCTACGAGCAGTACTTC. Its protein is CASSSQGLYEQYF.